The present entry profiles one T cell receptor beta chain with its context. What it binds is unknown. Use of 60 Vbeta and 13 Jbeta primers characterized the PCR. Only in-frame clones appear in the TCRdb table, and some are missing; sequencing was by immunoSEQ multiplex PCR. The sample consists of approximately 140,000 clones, about four fifths of them appearing once. The CDR3 has 11 residues. The V gene lost 5 bases and the J gene lost 8 bases, with 10 bases spanning the gap. CDR1 and CDR2 (germline): SGHNT, YYREEE (reference sequence). The source of the sample is a study of cytomegalovirus exposure and HLA in healthy donors. Study results and limitations: TCR beta sequences reportedly predicted the HLA-A and HLA-B alleles of most subjects accurately.

The receptor's source is a woman in her thirties or forties in good health and CMV-seronegative. The chain employs TRBV5-4 and TRBJ1-2; D unresolved. Material: PBMCs. The CDR3 region has the DNA TGTGCCAGCAGATACTCGGGGGGCTACACCTTC. As protein: CASRYSGGYTF.